Below, 32 T cell receptor beta chains from the same sample are listed, as sequenced in a study of shared clonotypes between healthy human individuals. The naive CD8 subset, CD45RO-negative cells positively selected for CCR7, excluded terminally differentiated effector memory CD45RA+ cells. Some clones are missing from TCRdb's copy, which holds only in-frame ones; the method was immunoSEQ multiplex PCR. The sample lists fewer than 800,000 clones; around 92% were seen once. Sequenced: naive CD8+ T cells sorted from blood. The receptors shown here come from a man aged 25-45 years in good health.

The CDR3 loop is CASSQMNTEAFF. The CDR3 DNA follows: TGTGCCAGCAGTCAAATGAACACTGAAGCTTTCTTT. V is TRBV6-5 and J is TRBJ1-1; D gene unclear. The CDR3 loop spans 12 amino acids. Germline CDR1 is MNHEY and CDR2 is SVGAGI. V was cut by 5 bases and J by 0 bases, with 4 bases left in between.

This clone was seen a single time. The chain carries TRBV15 and TRBJ1-2, with D possibly TRBD1 on 6 matching bases. The CDR3 length is 16 residues. Germline values: CDR1 LNHNV, CDR2 YYDKDF (reference sequence). The germline V and J ends were trimmed by 8 bases and 3 bases, with 22 bases remaining between them. The CDR3 loop reads CATSRRQDEPYYGYTF. The CDR3 DNA sequence: TGTGCCACCTCACGGAGACAGGACGAGCCGTACTATGGCTACACCTTC.

V gene TRBV28 combines with J gene TRBJ2-1; 9 nucleotides line up with TRBD1. V gave up 5 bases and J gave up 5 bases; unmatched junction bases: 7. This CDR3 is 15 amino acids long. From germline, CDR1 is MDHEN and CDR2 SYDVKM. The CDR3, as DNA: TGTGCCAGCAGTACTCCGGGACAGGGTCACAATGAGCAGTTCTTC. Protein: CASSTPGQGHNEQFF.

The rearrangement uses TRBV29-1 and TRBJ1-5; 7 bases agree with TRBD1. Germline-derived CDR1 and CDR2 are SQVTM and ANQGSEA. The V segment lost 6 bases and the J segment 3 bases; nucleotides outside the gene matches: 2. This CDR3 is 12 amino acids long. CDR3 DNA: TGCAGCGTACAGGGGAACAATCAGCCCCAGCATTTT. As protein: CSVQGNNQPQHF.

This chain joins TRBV29-1 and TRBJ1-4; the D gene is possibly TRBD1 (6 bases). V was clipped by 2 bases and J by 2 bases, with 9 bases between them. The CDR3 is made up of 14 amino acids. Germline V gene data show CDR1 as SQVTM and CDR2 as ANQGSEA. The CDR3 region has the DNA TGCAGCGTTGAAAAAAGGGGGACTAATGAAAAACTGTTTTTT. It encodes CSVEKRGTNEKLFF. Using reference TRBV29-1 and TRBJ1-4 for the parts outside the CDR3, the full variable domain is SAVISQKPSRDICQRGTSLTIQCQVDSQVTMMFWYRQQPGQSLTLIATANQGSEATYESGFVIDKFPISRPNLTFSTLTVSNMSPEDSSIYLCSVEKRGTNEKLFFGSGTQLSVL.

This clone was counted a single time. This chain uses TRBV5-1 with TRBJ2-7, with 10 bases matching TRBD1. The V gene end was trimmed by 0 bases and the J gene end by 3 bases; junction bases not matched to a gene: 6. This CDR3 has 16 amino acids. In germline, CDR1 is SGHRS, CDR2 YFSETQ. The CDR3: CASSLVPGQGFYEQYF. CDR3 DNA: TGCGCCAGCAGCTTGGTTCCGGGACAGGGGTTCTACGAGCAGTACTTC.

The rearrangement joins TRBV28 to TRBJ2-2, with 9 bases matching TRBD1. CDR3 length: 17 amino acids. Per the germline V gene, CDR1 is MDHEN and CDR2 is SYDVKM. Trimming removed 3 bases from V and 5 bases from J; junction bases left unmatched: 10. The CDR3 region has the DNA TGTGCCAGCAGTTTGGGTCCCTACAGGGGGCGGACCGGGGAGCTGTTTTTT. Amino acid sequence: CASSLGPYRGRTGELFF.

This sequence joins TRBV4-1 and TRBJ2-7; 7 bases are shared with TRBD2. Per the germline V gene, CDR1 is MGHRA and CDR2 is YSYEKL. Trimming took 9 bases from V and 3 from J; bases not matched to a gene: 8. This CDR3 has 13 residues. This CDR3 is CARTSGARYEQYF. The CDR3 DNA reads as TGCGCCAGGACAAGCGGGGCCCGCTACGAGCAGTACTTC.

This clone was seen once. CDR3 sequence (DNA): TGTGCCAGCAGTTTTCAGGGCTATCAGCCCCAGCATTTT. Its protein product is CASSFQGYQPQHF. This chain uses TRBV27 with TRBJ1-5; possibly TRBD1 for D (5 bases). V shed 3 bases and J shed 5 bases, with 8 bases lying between them. Germline V gene lookup returns CDR1 MNHEY and CDR2 SMNVEV (reference sequence). This CDR3 region has 13 residues.

V is TRBV2 and J is TRBJ2-6; perhaps TRBD1 as D (5 bases). This CDR3 comprises 15 residues. Deletions cut 9 bases from V and 0 bases from J, with 12 bases between. Germline CDR1 is SNHLY and CDR2 is FYNNEI. The CDR3 coding sequence is TGTGCCAGTTCTGGGGCTCGCTCTGGGGCCAACGTCCTGACTTTC. Amino acid sequence: CASSGARSGANVLTF.

This chain links TRBV7-8 with TRBJ2-1; D is uncertain. The CDR3 loop spans 16 amino acids. V lost 3 bases and J lost 2, with 14 bases in between. CDR1 and CDR2 from the germline V gene are SGHVS and FQNEAQ. The CDR3 loop is CASSFKADFPYNEQFF. As DNA, the CDR3 is TGTGCCAGCAGCTTTAAGGCCGATTTCCCCTACAATGAGCAGTTCTTC.

The chain links TRBV2 to TRBJ2-5, with no clear D. The germline V and J ends were trimmed by 6 bases and 2 bases, with 7 bases remaining between them. The CDR3 extends over 12 amino acids. Germline V CDR1 and CDR2: SNHLY, FYNNEI. CDR3: CASSLLQETQYF. CDR3 DNA: TGTGCCAGCAGCTTGTTACAAGAGACCCAGTACTTC.

This sequence joins TRBV27 and TRBJ2-7; the D gene is possibly TRBD1 (6 bases). V shed 5 bases and J shed 3 bases, with 11 bases lying between them. The V gene's germline CDR1 is MNHEY and CDR2 SMNVEV (reference sequence). This CDR3 has 13 residues. CDR3 in DNA: TGTGCCAGCAGTCCTGGACAGATCTACGAGCAGTACTTC. It codes for CASSPGQIYEQYF.

The V gene is TRBV19, the J gene TRBJ2-1, with D unclear. CDR1 is LNHDA, CDR2 SQIVND, per germline (reference sequence). V was clipped by 4 bases and J by 3 bases, with 4 bases between them. The CDR3 spans 12 residues. CDR3 nucleotides: TGTGCCAGTAGTACGAGCTACAATGAGCAGTTCTTC. Its translation is CASSTSYNEQFF.

This clone was counted a few times. This chain links TRBV30 with TRBJ1-5; a possible D gene is TRBD1 (5 bases). V gave up 0 bases and J gave up 4 bases, with 13 bases separating them. Per the germline V gene, CDR1 is GTSNPN and CDR2 is SVGIG (reference sequence). The CDR3 is made up of 15 amino acids. The CDR3 DNA sequence: TGTGCCTGGAGTGTAGGGACGTTAGGAAATCAGCCCCAGCATTTT. As protein: CAWSVGTLGNQPQHF.

The V call is TRBV4-3, the J call TRBJ2-3; D gene ambiguous. This CDR3 is built from 14 residues. CDR1 and CDR2 (germline): LGHNA, YSLEER. Deletions cut 0 bases from V and 6 bases from J, with 10 bases between. The CDR3 coding sequence is TGCGCCAGCAGCCAAGATTCGGCCAGGGATACGCAGTATTTT. Translating gives CASSQDSARDTQYF.

The rearrangement links TRBV29-1 to TRBJ2-5; D unclear. Germline-derived CDR1 and CDR2 are SQVTM and ANQGSEA. Trimming cost V 0 bases and J 3 bases, with 14 bases left between them. The CDR3 has 15 amino acids. The DNA of the CDR3 is TGCAGCGTTGAAGATCCGCTTGACCAAAAAGAGACCCAGTACTTC. This gives the protein CSVEDPLDQKETQYF.

The DNA for the CDR3 is TGTGCCAGCAGTGAACAGGTAGCGGTATCAGATACGCAGTATTTT. Its protein is CASSEQVAVSDTQYF. The rearrangement uses TRBV2 and TRBJ2-3, with a tentative D call TRBD2 (6 bases). Trimming removed 2 bases from V and 4 bases from J, with 13 bases in between. CDR1 SNHLY and CDR2 FYNNEI come from the germline V gene. This CDR3 is 15 amino acids long.

The chain couples TRBV5-4 to TRBJ2-6, with 7 positions matching TRBD1. This CDR3 has 17 residues. V lost 2 bases to trimming and J lost 1 base; unmatched junction nucleotides: 6. CDR1 SGHNT and CDR2 YYREEE come from the germline V gene (reference sequence). CDR3 DNA sequence: TGTGCCAGCAGCTTACCGGGACAGCCTTCTGGGGCCAACGTCCTGACTTTC. Translation: CASSLPGQPSGANVLTF.

This clone showed up just once. This chain uses TRBV6-1 with TRBJ1-1; D not resolved. The CDR3 extends over 12 amino acids. Trimming took off 4 bases at V and 4 bases at J, with 7 bases between the two ends. Per the germline V gene, CDR1 is MNHNS and CDR2 is SASEGT. CDR3 in DNA: TGTGCCAGCAGTGCACGTCGCACTGAAGCTTTCTTT. Amino acids: CASSARRTEAFF.

The V call is TRBV27, the J call TRBJ2-5; D is ambiguous. CDR3 length: 14 residues. Trimming took 5 bases from V and 5 from J, leaving 15 bases between them. The germline V gene has CDR1 MNHEY and CDR2 SMNVEV (reference sequence). The DNA for the CDR3 is TGTGCCAGCAGTCCACGTATGTTGAGCGAGACCCAGTACTTC. Translated, it gives CASSPRMLSETQYF.

Here the CDR3 reads CASRPGVGADTQYF. CDR3 in DNA: TGTGCCAGCAGACCGGGAGTTGGGGCAGATACGCAGTATTTT. The rearrangement links TRBV7-9 to TRBJ2-3; TRBD2 is a possible D gene (6 bases). This CDR3 region has 14 residues. The germline CDR1 and CDR2 sequences are SEHNR and FQNEAQ (reference sequence). Deletions cut 6 bases from V and 4 bases from J, with 14 bases between.

CDR3 coding DNA: TGTGCCAGCAGTTATTACTTCGGCTACGAGCAGTACTTC. This translates into CASSYYFGYEQYF. V is TRBV6-5 and J is TRBJ2-7; no reliable D call. The CDR3 loop spans 13 amino acids. The V and J ends lost 3 bases and 3 bases respectively, with 9 bases between them. CDR1 and CDR2 (germline): MNHEY, SVGAGI.

The J gene is TRBJ1-1, the V gene TRBV2; no clear D. From germline, CDR1 is SNHLY and CDR2 FYNNEI. The V and J ends lost 6 bases and 10 bases respectively, with 15 bases between them. The CDR3 has 12 residues. Here the CDR3 DNA reads TGTGCCAGCAGGGAGCCCCCTAATGGAGCTTTCTTT. Translating gives CASREPPNGAFF.

CDR3 DNA: TGTGCCAGCAGCCCAAGTCATAGAGGGCAGGATGAGCAGTTCTTC. It encodes CASSPSHRGQDEQFF. The chain joins TRBV7-2 to TRBJ2-1; possibly TRBD2 for D (5 bases). The CDR3 is 15 residues long. V shed 5 bases and J shed 8 bases, with 19 bases lying between them. The germline gives CDR1 SGHTA, CDR2 FQGNSA.

The gene calls are TRBV11-2 and TRBJ2-7; 8 bases agree with TRBD2. After removal of 1 base from V and 6 bases from J, the junction contained 8 bases not matched to a gene. CDR1 SGHAT and CDR2 FQNNGV come from the germline V gene. The CDR3 is made up of 15 amino acids. The DNA for the CDR3 is TGTGCCAGCAGCTTAGGTCGAGCGGGAGTCCCCGAGCAGTACTTC. As protein: CASSLGRAGVPEQYF. The full variable domain, with the rest looked up from reference TRBV11-2 and TRBJ2-7, is EAGVAQSPRYKIIEKRQSVAFWCNPISGHATLYWYQQILGQGPKLLIQFQNNGVVDDSQLPKDRFSAERLKGVDSTLKIQPAKLEDSAVYLCASSLGRAGVPEQYFGPGTRLTVT.

The chain joins TRBV5-1 to TRBJ2-2, with D unclear. The CDR3 totals 14 residues. V lost 0 bases to trimming and J lost 0 bases, with 3 bases between them. Germline V gene sequence: CDR1 SGHRS, CDR2 YFSETQ. In DNA, the CDR3 is TGCGCCAGCAGCTTGGACCCGAACACCGGGGAGCTGTTTTTT. This translates into CASSLDPNTGELFF.

The rearrangement uses TRBV5-5 and TRBJ2-5, with 8 bases matching TRBD1. The length of the CDR3 is 14 residues. From germline, CDR1 is SGHKS and CDR2 YYEKEE (reference sequence). After removal of 1 base from V and 4 bases from J, the junction contained 3 bases not matched to a gene. The CDR3 DNA reads as TGTGCCAGCAGCTTGCCCACAGGGGGAGAGACCCAGTACTTC. This gives the protein CASSLPTGGETQYF. Based on the CDR3 plus reference TRBV5-5 and TRBJ2-5, the full variable domain is DAGVTQSPTHLIKTRGQQVTLRCSPISGHKSVSWYQQVLGQGPQFIFQYYEKEERGRGNFPDRFSARQFPNYSSELNVNALLLGDSALYLCASSLPTGGETQYFGPGTRLLVL.

Here the CDR3 reads CASPLVDEQFF. The CDR3 nucleotides are TGTGCCAGCCCCCTGGTCGATGAGCAGTTCTTC. This rearrangement joins TRBV18 to TRBJ2-1; D ambiguous. V was pared by 8 bases and J by 8 bases, with 10 bases between. The CDR3 contains 11 residues. Germline values: CDR1 KGHSH, CDR2 LQKENI.

The J gene is TRBJ1-1, the V gene TRBV27, with D tentatively TRBD1 (6 bases). The V gene's germline CDR1 is MNHEY and CDR2 SMNVEV (reference sequence). The CDR3 is made up of 14 amino acids. V dropped 2 bases and J dropped 3 bases, with 10 bases sitting between them. Here the CDR3 reads CASSLPGAYTEAFF. The CDR3 bases are TGTGCCAGCAGTTTACCAGGGGCTTACACTGAAGCTTTCTTT.

The chain recombines TRBV14 with TRBJ2-1; a possible D gene is TRBD2 (5 bases). The length of the CDR3 is 20 residues. V lost 0 bases and J lost 3, with 24 bases in between. The germline V gene has CDR1 SGHDN and CDR2 FVKESK. CDR3 loop: CASSQDPLQDPERDYNEQFF. The CDR3 nucleotides read TGTGCCAGCAGCCAAGACCCCTTGCAGGACCCCGAGAGGGACTACAATGAGCAGTTCTTC.

This chain joins TRBV7-8 and TRBJ1-5, with a tentative D call TRBD1 (6 bases). V was clipped by 5 bases and J by 0 bases, with 14 bases between them. Germline V gives CDR1 SGHVS, CDR2 FQNEAQ. There are 16 residues in the CDR3. CDR3 nucleotide sequence: TGTGCCAGCAGCGACCGGACAGACTATAGCAATCAGCCCCAGCATTTT. It encodes CASSDRTDYSNQPQHF.